The 10 T cell receptor beta chains below all came from one sample that was sequenced in a study of blood T cell repertoires in COVID-19. Data came from immunoSEQ multiplex PCR; TCRdb stores just in-frame clones and leaves some out. The sample records some 33,000 clones, approximately 85% being singletons. The sequenced sample consisted of peripheral blood. These receptors all come from a human donor in a cohort sampled during active COVID-19.

J is TRBJ1-3 and V is TRBV7-6; 10 bases match TRBD1. The germline V gene encodes CDR1 SGHVS and CDR2 FNYEAQ. The CDR3 covers 16 residues. Trimming removed 5 bases from V and 4 bases from J; junction bases left unmatched: 8. The CDR3 loop is CASSARQGAAGNTIYF. In DNA, the CDR3 is TGTGCCAGCAGCGCCAGACAGGGGGCAGCAGGAAACACCATATATTTT.

The gene calls are TRBV5-6 and TRBJ1-2; the D gene is possibly TRBD1 (6 bases). Trimming stripped 0 bases from V and 1 base from J, with 10 bases between. Germline V gene lookup returns CDR1 SGHDT and CDR2 YYEEEE. The CDR3 runs to 15 residues. The CDR3 coding sequence is TGTGCCAGCAGCTTGGAGACAGGCCTTAACTATGGCTACACCTTC. Translated: CASSLETGLNYGYTF.

V gene TRBV7-6 combines with J gene TRBJ1-3, with D tentatively TRBD1 (6 bases). This CDR3 spans 16 amino acids. V lost 5 bases, J lost 2 bases, and 16 bases lay in between. From germline, CDR1 is SGHVS and CDR2 FNYEAQ. CDR3 amino acids: CASSVQQGRTGNTIYF. The CDR3 nucleotides are TGTGCCAGCAGCGTCCAACAGGGTCGGACTGGAAACACCATATATTTT.

The CDR3 is CASRREIGELFF. CDR3 DNA sequence: TGTGCCAGTCGGAGGGAGATCGGGGAGCTGTTTTTT. The rearrangement uses TRBV2 and TRBJ2-2; D may be TRBD2 (6 bases). The CDR3 consists of 12 residues. The V gene lost 9 bases and the J gene lost 7 bases, with 12 bases spanning the gap. Germline CDR1 SNHLY, CDR2 FYNNEI.

This sequence joins TRBV7-8 and TRBJ2-2; 8 nucleotides agree with TRBD1. This CDR3 has 18 residues. Trimming removed 5 bases from V and 7 bases from J; junction bases left unmatched: 18. CDR1 is SGHVS, CDR2 FQNEAQ, per germline. This CDR3 reads CASSDRGQGRGDIGELFF. The CDR3 coding sequence is TGTGCCAGCAGCGACCGTGGACAGGGAAGAGGAGACATCGGGGAGCTGTTTTTT.

This clone was observed a single time. The CDR3 spells CASSIQTAYGYTF. The CDR3 coding sequence is TGTGCCAGCAGCATACAGACAGCCTATGGCTACACCTTC. The chain carries TRBV2 and TRBJ1-2; D is possibly TRBD1 (5 bases). The V gene lost 6 bases and the J gene lost 4 bases, with 12 bases spanning the gap. Germline V CDR1 and CDR2: SNHLY, FYNNEI. The CDR3 runs to 13 residues.

The gene calls are TRBV19 and TRBJ1-6, with 8 bases matching TRBD1. Germline V gives CDR1 LNHDA, CDR2 SQIVND (reference sequence). This CDR3 contains 14 residues. V lost 7 bases, J lost 6 bases, and 5 bases stayed unmatched. CDR3 sequence reads: CASNDRGGNSPLHF. The CDR3 bases are TGTGCCAGTAATGACAGGGGCGGTAATTCACCCCTCCACTTT.

V usage is TRBV12-2 and J usage is TRBJ1-1; the DNA was not compared with TRBD1, the D call given in the table. TRBV12-2 represents a pseudogene. This CDR3 has 18 residues. The CDR3 spells CASRVRDIGWGTNTEAFF. CDR3 coding DNA: TGTGCAAGTCGCGTTCGGGACATCGGCTGGGGTACGAACACTGAAGCTTTCTTT.

This chain joins TRBV5-1 and TRBJ2-5; TRBD1 matches at 8 bases. The CDR3 spans 15 residues. Losses at the gene ends were 0 bases for V and 3 bases for J; bases not matched to a gene: 4. The V gene's germline CDR1 is SGHRS and CDR2 YFSETQ. The CDR3 sequence is CASSLGQGAEETQYF. As DNA, the CDR3 is TGCGCCAGCAGCTTGGGCCAGGGGGCCGAAGAGACCCAGTACTTC.

The chain combines TRBV30 with TRBJ2-3, with TRBD2 identical over 12 bases. Trimming removed 0 bases from V and 5 bases from J; junction bases left unmatched: 6. The CDR3 covers 16 residues. The germline V gene has CDR1 GTSNPN and CDR2 SVGIG (reference sequence). CDR3 loop: CAWSVPLAGGEDTQYF. The CDR3 bases are TGTGCCTGGAGTGTACCGCTAGCGGGAGGGGAAGATACGCAGTATTTT.